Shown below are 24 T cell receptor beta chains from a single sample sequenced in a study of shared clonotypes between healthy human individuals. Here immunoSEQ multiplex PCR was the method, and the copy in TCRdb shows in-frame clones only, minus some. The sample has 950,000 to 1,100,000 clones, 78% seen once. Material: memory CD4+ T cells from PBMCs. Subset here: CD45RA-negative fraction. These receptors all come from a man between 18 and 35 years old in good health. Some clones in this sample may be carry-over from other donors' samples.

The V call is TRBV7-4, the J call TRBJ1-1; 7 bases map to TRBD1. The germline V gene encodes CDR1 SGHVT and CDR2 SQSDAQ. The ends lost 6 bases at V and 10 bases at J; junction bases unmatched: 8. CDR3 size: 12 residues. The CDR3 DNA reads TGTGCCAGCAGTTCTAACAGGGGAACAGCTTTCTTT. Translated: CASSSNRGTAFF.

CDR3 protein: CASFGGGTGELFF. The CDR3 DNA is TGTGCCAGCTTTGGTGGGGGCACCGGGGAGCTGTTTTTT. The genes are TRBV6-8 and TRBJ2-2, with D perhaps given as TRBD1 or TRBD2 (5 bases each). V was clipped by 8 bases and J by 4 bases, with 11 bases between them. CDR1 and CDR2 from the germline V gene are MNHGY and SAAAGT. This CDR3 comprises 13 residues.

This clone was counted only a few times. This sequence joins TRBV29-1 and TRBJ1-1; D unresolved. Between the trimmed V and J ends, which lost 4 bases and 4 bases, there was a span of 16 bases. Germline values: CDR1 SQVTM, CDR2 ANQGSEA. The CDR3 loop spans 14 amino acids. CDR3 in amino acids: CSVASGGRGTEAFF. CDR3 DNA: TGCAGCGTTGCTTCAGGCGGTCGGGGCACTGAAGCTTTCTTT.

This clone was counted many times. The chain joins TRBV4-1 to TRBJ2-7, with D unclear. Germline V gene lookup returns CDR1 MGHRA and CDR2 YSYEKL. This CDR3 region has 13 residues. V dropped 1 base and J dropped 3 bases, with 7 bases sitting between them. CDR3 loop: CASSQAGHYEQYF. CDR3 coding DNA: TGCGCCAGCAGCCAAGCGGGCCACTACGAGCAGTACTTC.

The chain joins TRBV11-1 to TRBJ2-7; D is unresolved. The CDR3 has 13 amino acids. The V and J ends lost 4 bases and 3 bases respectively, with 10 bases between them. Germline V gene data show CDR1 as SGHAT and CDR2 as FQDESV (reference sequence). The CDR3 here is CASSSGPGYEQYF. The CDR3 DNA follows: TGTGCCAGCAGCTCAGGACCCGGCTACGAGCAGTACTTC.

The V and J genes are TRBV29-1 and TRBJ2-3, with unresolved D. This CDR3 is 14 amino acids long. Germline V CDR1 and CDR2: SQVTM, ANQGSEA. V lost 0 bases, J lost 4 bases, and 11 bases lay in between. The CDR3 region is CSVEDPRVPDTQYF. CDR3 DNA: TGCAGCGTTGAAGACCCCCGGGTCCCAGATACGCAGTATTTT.

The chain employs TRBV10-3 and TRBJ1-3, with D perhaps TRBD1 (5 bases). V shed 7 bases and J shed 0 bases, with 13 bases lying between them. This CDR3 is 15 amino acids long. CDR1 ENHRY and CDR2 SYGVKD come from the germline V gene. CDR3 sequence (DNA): TGTGCCATCACCCCGGGACGGAGCTCTGGAAACACCATATATTTT. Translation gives CAITPGRSSGNTIYF.

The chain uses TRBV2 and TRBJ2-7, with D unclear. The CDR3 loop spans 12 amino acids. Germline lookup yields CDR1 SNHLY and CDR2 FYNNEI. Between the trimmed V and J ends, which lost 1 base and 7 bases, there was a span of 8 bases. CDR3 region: CASSEDTAEQYF. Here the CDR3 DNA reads TGTGCCAGCAGTGAAGACACGGCTGAGCAGTACTTC.

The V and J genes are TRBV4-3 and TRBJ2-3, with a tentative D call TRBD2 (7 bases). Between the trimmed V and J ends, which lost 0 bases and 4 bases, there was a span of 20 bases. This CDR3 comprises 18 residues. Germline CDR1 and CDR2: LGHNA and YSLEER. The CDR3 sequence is CASSQDRMVGGGADTQYF. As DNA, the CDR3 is TGCGCCAGCAGCCAAGACAGGATGGTGGGAGGGGGAGCAGATACGCAGTATTTT.

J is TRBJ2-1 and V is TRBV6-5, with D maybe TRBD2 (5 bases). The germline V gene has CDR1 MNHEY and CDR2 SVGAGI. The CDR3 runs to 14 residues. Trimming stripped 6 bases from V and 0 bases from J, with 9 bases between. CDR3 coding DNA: TGTGCCAGCAGGAGGGCGAGCTCCTACAATGAGCAGTTCTTC. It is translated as CASRRASSYNEQFF.

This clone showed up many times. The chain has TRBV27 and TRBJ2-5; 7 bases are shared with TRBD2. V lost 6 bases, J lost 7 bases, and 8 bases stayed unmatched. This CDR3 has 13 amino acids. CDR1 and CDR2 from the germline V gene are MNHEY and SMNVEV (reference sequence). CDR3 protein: CASSRRELGTQYF. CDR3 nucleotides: TGTGCCAGCAGCCGGCGGGAGTTGGGGACCCAGTACTTC.

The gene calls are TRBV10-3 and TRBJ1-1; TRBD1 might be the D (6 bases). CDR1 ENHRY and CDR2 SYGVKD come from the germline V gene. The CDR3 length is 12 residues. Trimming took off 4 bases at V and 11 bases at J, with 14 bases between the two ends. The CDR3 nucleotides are TGTGCCATCAGTGGAGAGGGGGGCCGGGCTTTCTTT. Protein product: CAISGEGGRAFF.

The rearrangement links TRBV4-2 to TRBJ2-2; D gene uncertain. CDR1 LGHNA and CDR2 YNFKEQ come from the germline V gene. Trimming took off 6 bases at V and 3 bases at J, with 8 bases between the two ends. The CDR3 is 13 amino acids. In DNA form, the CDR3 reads TGTGCCAGCAGGGTAGATCACACCGGGGAGCTGTTTTTT. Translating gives CASRVDHTGELFF.

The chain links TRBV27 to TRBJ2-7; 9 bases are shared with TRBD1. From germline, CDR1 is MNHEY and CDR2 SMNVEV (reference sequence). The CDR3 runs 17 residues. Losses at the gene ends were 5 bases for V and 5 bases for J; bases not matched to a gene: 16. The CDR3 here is CASSPLLPGQGLDEQYF. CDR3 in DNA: TGTGCCAGCAGTCCGCTCCTTCCGGGACAGGGTCTTGACGAGCAGTACTTC.

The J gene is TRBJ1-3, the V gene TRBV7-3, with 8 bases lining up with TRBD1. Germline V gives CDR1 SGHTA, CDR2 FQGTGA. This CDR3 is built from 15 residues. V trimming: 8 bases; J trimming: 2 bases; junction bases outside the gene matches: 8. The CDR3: CASATSDRAGNTIYF. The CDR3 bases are TGTGCCAGCGCCACCTCGGACAGGGCTGGAAACACCATATATTTT.

Here the CDR3 DNA reads TGTGCCAGCAGTGCACAGGGTGCTGGGGCCAACGTCCTGACTTTC. Protein sequence: CASSAQGAGANVLTF. The chain carries TRBV28 and TRBJ2-6, with a possible D match to TRBD1 (6 bases). The CDR3 runs 15 residues. Trimming stripped 5 bases from V and 2 bases from J, with 10 bases between. From germline, CDR1 is MDHEN and CDR2 SYDVKM.

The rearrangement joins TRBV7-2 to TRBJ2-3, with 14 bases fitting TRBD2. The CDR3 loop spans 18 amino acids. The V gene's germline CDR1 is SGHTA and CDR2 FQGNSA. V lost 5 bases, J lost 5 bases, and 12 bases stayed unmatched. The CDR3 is CASSKLTPGLAGEDTQYF. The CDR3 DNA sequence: TGTGCCAGCAGCAAGCTAACCCCGGGACTAGCGGGAGAAGATACGCAGTATTTT.

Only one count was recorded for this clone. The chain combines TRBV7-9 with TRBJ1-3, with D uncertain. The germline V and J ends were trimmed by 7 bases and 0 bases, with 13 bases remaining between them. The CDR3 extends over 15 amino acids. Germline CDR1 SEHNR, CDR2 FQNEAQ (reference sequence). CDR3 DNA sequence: TGTGCCAGCACCGAAAAACTTCTCTCTGGAAACACCATATATTTT. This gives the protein CASTEKLLSGNTIYF. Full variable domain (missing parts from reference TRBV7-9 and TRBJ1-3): DTGVSQNPRHKITKRGQNVTFRCDPISEHNRLYWYRQTLGQGPEFLTYFQNEAQLEKSRLLSDRFSAERPKGSFSTLEIQRTEQGDSAMYLCASTEKLLSGNTIYFGEGSWLTVV.

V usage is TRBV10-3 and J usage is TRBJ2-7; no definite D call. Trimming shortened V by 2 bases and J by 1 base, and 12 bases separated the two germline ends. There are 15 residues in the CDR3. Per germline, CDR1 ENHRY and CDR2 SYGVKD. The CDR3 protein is CAISEGPSSSYEQYF. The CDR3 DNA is TGTGCCATCAGTGAGGGGCCTTCGTCGTCCTACGAGCAGTACTTC.

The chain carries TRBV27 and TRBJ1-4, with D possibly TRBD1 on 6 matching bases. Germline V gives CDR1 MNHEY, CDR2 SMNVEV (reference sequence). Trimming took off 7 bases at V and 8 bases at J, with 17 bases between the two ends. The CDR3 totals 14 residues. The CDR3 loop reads CASTSRGAPEKLFF. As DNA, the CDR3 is TGTGCCAGCACGTCGAGGGGGGCCCCCGAAAAACTGTTTTTT.

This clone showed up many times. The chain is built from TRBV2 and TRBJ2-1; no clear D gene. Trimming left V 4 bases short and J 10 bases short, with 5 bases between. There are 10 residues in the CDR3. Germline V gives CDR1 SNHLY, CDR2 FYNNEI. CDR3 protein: CASSVKEQFF. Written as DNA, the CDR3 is TGTGCCAGCAGTGTTAAAGAGCAGTTCTTC.

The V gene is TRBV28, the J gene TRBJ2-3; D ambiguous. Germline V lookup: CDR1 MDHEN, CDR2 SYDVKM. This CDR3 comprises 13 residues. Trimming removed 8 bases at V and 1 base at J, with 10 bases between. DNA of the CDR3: TGTGCCAGCCTAGACGTGGGCACAGATACGCAGTATTTT. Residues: CASLDVGTDTQYF.

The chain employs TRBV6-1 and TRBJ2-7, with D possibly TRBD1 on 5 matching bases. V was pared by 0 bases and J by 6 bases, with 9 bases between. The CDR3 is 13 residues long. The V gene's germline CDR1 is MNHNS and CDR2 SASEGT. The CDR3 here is CASSEARGTEQYF. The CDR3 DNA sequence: TGTGCCAGCAGTGAAGCTAGGGGAACCGAGCAGTACTTC.

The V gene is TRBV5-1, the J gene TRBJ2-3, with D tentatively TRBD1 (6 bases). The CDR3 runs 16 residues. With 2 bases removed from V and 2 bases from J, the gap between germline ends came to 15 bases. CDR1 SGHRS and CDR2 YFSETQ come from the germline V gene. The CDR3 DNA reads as TGCGCCAGCAGCTTTGGCCAGGGGTCAATCACAGATACGCAGTATTTT. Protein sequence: CASSFGQGSITDTQYF.